One and the same sample provided the 20 T cell receptor beta chains below, sequenced in a study of cytomegalovirus exposure and HLA in healthy donors. PCR amplification relied on 60 Vbeta primers (plus 13 Jbeta primers). The protocol was immunoSEQ multiplex PCR, while the TCRdb copy is restricted to in-frame clones and leaves out a portion. The repertoire has fewer than 85,000 clones, about three quarters of them found once; the top ten carry 9% to 13%. The specimen sequenced was PBMCs. The receptors here all came from a male donor in good health and CMV-seropositive.

This chain joins TRBV5-5 and TRBJ1-3, with TRBD1 matching over 8 bases. CDR3 length equals 16 residues. Germline V gene sequence: CDR1 SGHKS, CDR2 YYEKEE (reference sequence). Unmatched junction bases numbered 10, after V lost 5 bases and J lost 3 bases. In DNA, the CDR3 is TGTGCCAGCAGTCGGAATACGGACAGGGTTGGAAACACCATATATTTT. The encoded protein is CASSRNTDRVGNTIYF. Filled out from reference TRBV5-5 and TRBJ1-3, the complete variable domain reads DAGVTQSPTHLIKTRGQQVTLRCSPISGHKSVSWYQQVLGQGPQFIFQYYEKEERGRGNFPDRFSARQFPNYSSELNVNALLLGDSALYLCASSRNTDRVGNTIYFGEGSWLTVV.

Comments on this clone: This sample also contains other DNA sequences that code for the same CDR3. The DNA for the CDR3 is TGTGCCAGCAGCCAAGATCGGTCCTACGAGCAGTACTTC. This codes for CASSQDRSYEQYF. This rearrangement joins TRBV4-2 to TRBJ2-7; D is uncertain. The germline CDR1 and CDR2 sequences are LGHNA and YNFKEQ. The length of the CDR3 is 13 residues. Trimming took 0 bases from V and 1 from J, leaving 4 bases between them.

J is TRBJ2-5 and V is TRBV19; D unclear. The germline V gene has CDR1 LNHDA and CDR2 SQIVND (reference sequence). The CDR3 runs to 13 residues. Trimming pared 5 bases from V and 5 bases from J, leaving 12 bases between. Here the CDR3 reads CASSEQFEETQYF. CDR3 bases: TGTGCCAGTAGTGAACAGTTTGAGGAGACCCAGTACTTC.

The CDR3 bases are TGTGCCAGCAGCAGAACTCTGGACAGGGAGAGTACCGGGGAGCTGTTTTTT. The encoded protein is CASSRTLDRESTGELFF. The rearrangement links TRBV7-8 to TRBJ2-2, with 8 positions matching TRBD1. The length of the CDR3 is 17 residues. From germline, CDR1 is SGHVS and CDR2 FQNEAQ. V gave up 5 bases and J gave up 5 bases; unmatched junction bases: 13.

V usage is TRBV5-6 and J usage is TRBJ2-5; the match to TRBD1 covers 7 bases. Germline trimming cut 7 bases from V and 1 base from J; bases unmatched to any gene: 7. CDR1 and CDR2 (germline): SGHDT, YYEEEE. This CDR3 is 14 amino acids long. The DNA of the CDR3 is TGTGCCAGCTTACCAAGGACAGGCCAAGAGACCCAGTACTTC. Its translation is CASLPRTGQETQYF.

Only a few counts were recorded for this clone. CDR3 DNA: TGCGCCAGCAGGCCTAGCGGGAGGGATCCAGATACGCAGTATTTT. It yields the protein CASRPSGRDPDTQYF. This chain joins TRBV10-2 and TRBJ2-3; 12 bases line up with TRBD2. V shed 6 bases, J shed 4 bases, and the junction held 5 bases outside the gene matches. The V gene's germline CDR1 is WSHSY and CDR2 SAAADI. The CDR3 spans 15 residues.

The chain uses TRBV6-5 and TRBJ2-7; 11 positions agree with TRBD1. This CDR3 comprises 16 residues. The ends lost 1 base at V and 5 bases at J; junction bases unmatched: 7. Germline-derived CDR1 and CDR2 are MNHEY and SVGAGI. The CDR3 coding sequence is TGTGCCAGCAGTTACTTCGGACAGGGGGCTTTCCACGAGCAGTACTTC. The encoded protein is CASSYFGQGAFHEQYF.

This chain uses TRBV7-9 with TRBJ2-3; 9 nucleotides agree with TRBD1. The J segment lost 3 bases and the V segment lost 5 bases, leaving 9 bases of the junction unmatched. Germline loops: CDR1 SEHNR, CDR2 FQNEAQ (reference sequence). The CDR3 runs 16 residues. Written as DNA, the CDR3 is TGTGCCAGCAGCGTAACCGGGACAGGGAGAACAGATACGCAGTATTTT. Its translation is CASSVTGTGRTDTQYF.

This chain joins TRBV5-8 and TRBJ2-3, with 9 bases aligning to TRBD1. This CDR3 has 15 residues. The trim removed 2 bases at V and 1 base at J, leaving 2 bases unmatched. Germline lookup yields CDR1 SGHTS and CDR2 YDEGEE. CDR3 sequence reads: CASSLTGGGTDTQYF. The DNA for the CDR3 is TGTGCCAGCAGCTTAACAGGGGGCGGCACAGATACGCAGTATTTT.

CDR3 sequence: CASSDRRGNTGELFF. As DNA, the CDR3 is TGTGCCAGCAGCGACCGGCGGGGGAACACCGGGGAGCTGTTTTTT. This chain connects TRBV7-6 to TRBJ2-2, with D perhaps TRBD2 (6 bases). V lost 5 bases, J lost 1 base, and 11 bases lay in between. The CDR3 contains 15 residues. The germline CDR1 and CDR2 sequences are SGHVS and FNYEAQ.

The chain is built from TRBV5-4 and TRBJ1-6; 8 positions match TRBD1. Germline CDR1 SGHNT, CDR2 YYREEE (reference sequence). The length of the CDR3 is 16 residues. V trimming: 3 bases; J trimming: 9 bases; junction bases outside the gene matches: 11. In nucleotides, the CDR3 is TGTGCCAGCAGCTCACAGACAGGGGAGTTGGGTTCACCCCTCCACTTT. This gives the protein CASSSQTGELGSPLHF.

This chain connects TRBV7-8 to TRBJ1-2; perhaps TRBD1 as D (6 bases). The CDR3 is 15 amino acids. Trimming took 5 bases from V and 5 from J, leaving 18 bases between them. The V gene's germline CDR1 is SGHVS and CDR2 FQNEAQ. The CDR3 region is CASSGRTAPGYGYTF. The DNA of the CDR3 is TGTGCCAGCAGCGGTCGGACAGCCCCAGGGTATGGCTACACCTTC. Filled out from reference TRBV7-8 and TRBJ1-2, the complete variable domain reads GAGVSQSPRYKVAKRGQDVALRCDPISGHVSLFWYQQALGQGPEFLTYFQNEAQLDKSGLPSDRFFAERPEGSVSTLKIQRTQQEDSAVYLCASSGRTAPGYGYTFGSGTRLTVV.

The V call is TRBV18, the J call TRBJ1-1; 9 bases map to TRBD1. Trimming took 3 bases from V and 11 from J; bases not matched to a gene: 16. CDR3 length: 16 residues. The V gene's germline CDR1 is KGHSH and CDR2 LQKENI. The CDR3 DNA is TGTGCCAGCTCACCGCCGGGACAGGGTGGAGTTCTTGTGGCTTTCTTT. It specifies CASSPPGQGGVLVAFF.

This clone was seen just once. V gene TRBV27 combines with J gene TRBJ1-2; 10 bases are a match to TRBD1. The CDR3 spans 14 residues. Trimming took 3 bases from V and 7 from J; bases not matched to a gene: 5. Germline assignment: CDR1 MNHEY and CDR2 SMNVEV (reference sequence). The chain's CDR3 is CASSFDRGRFGYTF. In nucleotides, the CDR3 is TGTGCCAGCAGTTTCGACAGGGGGCGTTTTGGCTACACCTTC.

CDR3 region: CASSPSGRSSYEQYF. The CDR3 DNA is TGTGCCAGCAGTCCTAGCGGGCGGAGCTCCTACGAGCAGTACTTC. The rearrangement links TRBV6-6 to TRBJ2-7; 8 bases fit TRBD2. The CDR3 consists of 15 residues. Trimming at V came to 5 bases and at J to 0 bases, leaving 6 bases not matched to a gene. Germline CDR1 and CDR2: MNHNY and SVGAGI (reference sequence).

The rearrangement uses TRBV6-1 and TRBJ1-2, with 7 bases lining up with TRBD1. The CDR3 is made up of 15 amino acids. V dropped 7 bases and J dropped 4; count of bases not matched to a gene: 12. CDR1 is MNHNS and CDR2 is SASEGT in the germline V gene. CDR3 bases: TGTGCCAGCACATTCGACAGGGTGGGACCCTATGGCTACACCTTC. Protein sequence: CASTFDRVGPYGYTF.

This clone has a handful of counts. The V and J genes are TRBV5-4 and TRBJ1-1; 8 nucleotides align to TRBD1. The CDR3 spans 13 residues. Germline trimming cut 3 bases from V and 10 bases from J; bases unmatched to any gene: 8. Germline V gene data show CDR1 as SGHNT and CDR2 as YYREEE (reference sequence). The CDR3 nucleotides are TGTGCCAGCAGCTCCCTTCTTGACAGGGGAGCTTTCTTT. It codes for CASSSLLDRGAFF.

The chain combines TRBV28 with TRBJ1-5; a possible D gene is TRBD1 (6 bases). V lost 3 bases to trimming and J lost 7 bases, with 13 bases between them. CDR3 length: 14 amino acids. Germline V gene lookup returns CDR1 MDHEN and CDR2 SYDVKM. This CDR3 reads CASSFASQGQPQHF. CDR3 nucleotides: TGTGCCAGCAGTTTTGCCTCCCAGGGGCAGCCCCAGCATTTT.

The chain recombines TRBV27 with TRBJ1-1; possible D gene TRBD1, 6 bases. The CDR3 runs to 15 residues. Trimming stripped 0 bases from V and 5 bases from J, with 13 bases between. CDR1 is MNHEY, CDR2 SMNVEV, per germline (reference sequence). CDR3 nucleotide sequence: TGTGCCAGCAGTTTATCTGCTCAGGGGTTTACTGAAGCTTTCTTT. As protein: CASSLSAQGFTEAFF.

The chain links TRBV19 to TRBJ2-6, with TRBD1 identical over 12 bases. V lost 6 bases and J lost 4; bases outside the gene matches: 7. The CDR3 totals 17 residues. The germline V gene encodes CDR1 LNHDA and CDR2 SQIVND (reference sequence). CDR3 DNA sequence: TGTGCCAGTAGCAGGGGACAGGGGGCGAAAGGGGCCAACGTCCTGACTTTC. This translates into CASSRGQGAKGANVLTF.